Below, one T cell receptor beta chain is given with its context. The entry originates in a study of blood T cell repertoires in COVID-19. Study at large: PBMCs, B-cell-depleted T cells, or T cells provided the cDNA or gDNA that made up the material.

Participant age was about 18 to 89 years, and participants resided in fewer than 30 US areas. In the study's own analysis: Scientists estimated how many nucleated cells there were by amplifying reference gene primers. Profiling relied on immunoSEQ multiplex PCR, and the TCRdb table lists in-frame clones only, not all of them. V, J and clone size are those of that table, while D and trimming were read from the DNA. Among approximately 240,000 clones listed, roughly 83% were seen once. Sequencing was carried out using PBMCs or T cells enriched from blood (not recorded which). The receptor was derived from a middle-aged woman with acute COVID-19.

Here the CDR3 reads CASSTLRGTEAFF. CDR3 DNA sequence: TGTGCCAGTAGTACACTCAGGGGGACTGAAGCTTTCTTT. The chain has TRBV19 and TRBJ1-1; 7 bases are a match to TRBD1. Trimming at V came to 4 bases and at J to 5 bases, leaving 4 bases not matched to a gene. The CDR3 totals 13 residues. Germline CDR1 LNHDA, CDR2 SQIVND (reference sequence).